This entry lists 26 T cell receptor beta chains sequenced from one sample in a study of blood T cell repertoires in COVID-19. The table came from immunoSEQ multiplex PCR; TCRdb's copy has only in-frame clones and leaves some out. The repertoire includes 300,000 to 350,000 clones, almost 90% of them detected once, and around 6.6% sits in the top ten. The sequenced sample consisted of peripheral blood. The receptors derive from a woman in her seventies with COVID-19, enrolled during active disease.

The genes are TRBV12-3 or TRBV12-4 and TRBJ1-1; no clear D. With 2 bases removed from V and 6 bases from J, the gap between germline ends came to 7 bases. The CDR3 runs to 12 residues. CDR3 nucleotide sequence: TGTGCCAGCAGTTTAAGCTTAGCTGAAGCTTTCTTT. Its translation is CASSLSLAEAFF.

The V call is TRBV9, the J call TRBJ1-4, with TRBD1 identical over 8 bases. In germline, CDR1 is SGDLS, CDR2 YYNGEE. V trimming: 0 bases; J trimming: 3 bases; junction bases outside the gene matches: 1. CDR3 length: 15 residues. The CDR3 DNA reads TGTGCCAGCAGCGTAGGACAGGGGTCTAATGAAAAACTGTTTTTT. It codes for CASSVGQGSNEKLFF.

Comments on this clone: This sample also contains other DNA sequences that code for the same CDR3. V is TRBV10-2 and J is TRBJ1-2; no firm D call. Trimming took off 1 base at V and 2 bases at J, with 2 bases between the two ends. The V gene's germline CDR1 is WSHSY and CDR2 SAAADI. The CDR3 is 12 residues long. The chain's CDR3 is CASSELNYGYTF. The CDR3 DNA is TGCGCCAGCAGTGAGTTAAACTATGGCTACACCTTC.

The chain employs TRBV27 and TRBJ1-2; 8 bases line up with TRBD1. The CDR3 is 15 amino acids. Germline V gives CDR1 MNHEY, CDR2 SMNVEV (reference sequence). V gave up 1 base and J gave up 2 bases; unmatched junction bases: 3. The CDR3 spells CASSLYQGANYGYTF. CDR3 coding DNA: TGTGCCAGCAGTTTATATCAGGGGGCGAACTATGGCTACACCTTC.

The CDR3 DNA sequence: TGTGCCAGCAGTCCCCGGGACAGGGGTGGGAATGAGCAGTTCTTC. Residues: CASSPRDRGGNEQFF. The V and J genes are TRBV6-2 or TRBV6-3 and TRBJ2-1; 10 bases agree with TRBD1. The CDR3 contains 15 residues. V shed 5 bases and J 7 bases; nucleotides not matched to a gene: 8. Germline V CDR1 and CDR2: MNHEY, SVGEGT.

The rearrangement joins TRBV15 to TRBJ2-3, with TRBD2 matching over 11 bases. Germline trimming cut 5 bases from V and 1 base from J; bases unmatched to any gene: 11. The CDR3 runs to 18 residues. The V gene's germline CDR1 is LNHNV and CDR2 YYDKDF (reference sequence). CDR3 DNA sequence: TGTGCCACCAGCCGAACTAGCGGGGGACCTCTCGGCACAGATACGCAGTATTTT. This translates into CATSRTSGGPLGTDTQYF.

The V gene is TRBV4-3, the J gene TRBJ1-1, with D possibly matching TRBD1 (5 bases). Trimming pared 0 bases from V and 7 bases from J, leaving 12 bases between. This CDR3 spans 14 amino acids. The V gene's germline CDR1 is LGHNA and CDR2 YSLEER. The CDR3 coding sequence is TGCGCCAGCAGCCAAGATCAGGGACTCGGTGAAGCTTTCTTT. It translates to CASSQDQGLGEAFF.

This clone was seen a few times. V is TRBV7-9 and J is TRBJ2-3, with 8 bases aligning to TRBD2. Looked up from germline, CDR1 is SEHNR and CDR2 is FQNEAQ (reference sequence). The V gene end was trimmed by 7 bases and the J gene end by 3 bases; junction bases not matched to a gene: 3. The CDR3 is made up of 13 amino acids. CDR3 bases: TGTGCCAGCACGGGGGGGTGGACAGATACGCAGTATTTT. Translation: CASTGGWTDTQYF.

V and J are TRBV7-3 and TRBJ1-2, with 9 bases matching TRBD1. Losses at the gene ends were 4 bases for V and 7 bases for J; bases not matched to a gene: 10. Germline V gives CDR1 SGHTA, CDR2 FQGTGA. The CDR3 is 15 amino acids. In DNA form, the CDR3 reads TGTGCCAGCAGCTCCGGGACAGGGAATTTAGCTGGCTACACCTTC. It yields the protein CASSSGTGNLAGYTF.

The chain couples TRBV30 to TRBJ2-7; 12 bases line up with TRBD1. This CDR3 is 15 amino acids long. The junction had 11 bases not matched to a gene; V was cut back by 5 bases and J by 6 bases. Germline CDR1 reads GTSNPN; CDR2 reads SVGIG (reference sequence). CDR3 coding DNA: TGTGCCTGGGCAAGAGGGGACAGGGGGCTTGGCGAGCAGTACTTC. This translates into CAWARGDRGLGEQYF.

The chain recombines TRBV27 with TRBJ1-3; TRBD1 agrees at 7 bases. The V gene end was trimmed by 8 bases and the J gene end by 0 bases; junction bases not matched to a gene: 4. Germline assignment: CDR1 MNHEY and CDR2 SMNVEV (reference sequence). The CDR3 is 14 amino acids. CDR3 region: CASAAGGSGNTIYF. The CDR3 DNA reads as TGTGCCAGCGCCGCAGGGGGCTCTGGAAACACCATATATTTT.

CDR3 in amino acids: CASSSGGDEAFF. In nucleotides, the CDR3 is TGTGCCAGCAGTTCCGGAGGGGATGAAGCTTTCTTT. The genes are TRBV12-3 or TRBV12-4 and TRBJ1-1, with a tentative D call TRBD1 (5 bases). The CDR3 extends over 12 amino acids. V dropped 4 bases and J dropped 7 bases, with 10 bases sitting between them.

This chain's CDR3 is CASSILGSDSYQETQYF. The CDR3 coding sequence is TGTGCCAGTAGTATCCTAGGGAGCGACTCTTACCAAGAGACCCAGTACTTC. This rearrangement joins TRBV19 to TRBJ2-5; tentative D call: TRBD2 (5 bases). V was clipped by 3 bases and J by 0 bases, with 17 bases between them. The CDR3 loop spans 17 amino acids. Germline V gives CDR1 LNHDA, CDR2 SQIVND (reference sequence).

The rearrangement links TRBV5-6 to TRBJ2-5; 7 nucleotides line up with TRBD2. CDR1 and CDR2 from the germline V gene are SGHDT and YYEEEE. The CDR3 length is 15 residues. After removal of 0 bases from V and 0 bases from J, the junction contained 2 bases not matched to a gene. This chain's CDR3 is CASSLELAYQETQYF. In nucleotides, the CDR3 is TGTGCCAGCAGCTTGGAACTAGCGTACCAAGAGACCCAGTACTTC.

J is TRBJ2-7 and V is TRBV5-5, with D unclear. Trimming shortened V by 4 bases and J by 3 bases, and 8 bases separated the two germline ends. There are 12 residues in the CDR3. Germline V gene lookup returns CDR1 SGHKS and CDR2 YYEKEE (reference sequence). The CDR3 is CASSQTGYEQYF. In DNA, the CDR3 is TGTGCCAGCAGCCAAACGGGCTACGAGCAGTACTTC.

V gene TRBV7-3 combines with J gene TRBJ2-1, with TRBD2 matching 10 bases. The germline V gene encodes CDR1 SGHTA and CDR2 FQGTGA. CDR3 length: 15 amino acids. V lost 5 bases to trimming and J lost 8 bases; unmatched junction nucleotides: 9. The CDR3 DNA follows: TGTGCCAGCAGCCGCGCAAGCGGGGGGGCCGATGAGCAGTTCTTC. Protein: CASSRASGGADEQFF.

This chain joins TRBV6-5 and TRBJ1-5, with 10 bases identical to TRBD1. Germline V gene sequence: CDR1 MNHEY, CDR2 SVGAGI. CDR3 length: 15 amino acids. Trimming took 5 bases from V and 1 from J; bases not matched to a gene: 2. The CDR3 reads CASSRQGASNQPQHF. As DNA, the CDR3 is TGTGCCAGCAGTCGACAGGGGGCCAGCAATCAGCCCCAGCATTTT.

This clone was seen just once. The V call is TRBV30, the J call TRBJ2-3; TRBD1 matches 8 bases. The junction had 5 bases not matched to a gene; V was cut back by 4 bases and J by 2 bases. The CDR3 has 14 residues. From germline, CDR1 is GTSNPN and CDR2 SVGIG (reference sequence). The chain's CDR3 is CAWTMGQDTDTQYF. The CDR3 region has the DNA TGTGCCTGGACCATGGGACAGGACACAGATACGCAGTATTTT.

The chain employs TRBV7-2 and TRBJ2-6; 8 positions match TRBD1. Germline values: CDR1 SGHTA, CDR2 FQGNSA. This CDR3 spans 21 amino acids. J gave up 0 bases and V 0 bases, and 13 bases lay outside the gene matches. The CDR3 bases are TGTGCCAGCAGCTTAGCGAGGAGACAGGGGACCATTTTCTCTGGGGCCAACGTCCTGACTTTC. It codes for CASSLARRQGTIFSGANVLTF.

The chain has TRBV7-2 and TRBJ1-3, with D perhaps matching TRBD1 (6 bases). CDR1 and CDR2 (germline): SGHTA, FQGNSA. Trimming pared 1 base from V and 0 bases from J, leaving 16 bases between. CDR3 length equals 18 residues. CDR3 in amino acids: CASSLVLGGAVSGNTIYF. In DNA, the CDR3 is TGTGCCAGCAGCTTAGTACTAGGGGGGGCGGTCTCTGGAAACACCATATATTTT.

The V call is TRBV29-1, the J call TRBJ2-1; tentative D call: TRBD2 (7 bases). The V gene's germline CDR1 is SQVTM and CDR2 ANQGSEA. Trimming shortened V by 7 bases and J by 5 bases, and 15 bases separated the two germline ends. This CDR3 is 13 amino acids long. CDR3 coding DNA: TGCAGCGCCATGGGGGGGGCTAACAATGAGCAGTTCTTC. Protein: CSAMGGANNEQFF.

The V and J genes are TRBV30 and TRBJ1-5; D gene unclear. The CDR3 contains 14 residues. Between the trimmed V and J ends, which lost 0 bases and 4 bases, there was a span of 10 bases. Germline V lookup: CDR1 GTSNPN, CDR2 SVGIG (reference sequence). The CDR3 protein is CAWSVLAANQPQHF. Here the CDR3 DNA reads TGTGCCTGGAGTGTACTGGCAGCGAATCAGCCCCAGCATTTT.

This clone has a single count. The chain has TRBV7-9 and TRBJ2-2, with D perhaps TRBD2 (6 bases). This CDR3 contains 15 residues. V dropped 2 bases and J dropped 5 bases, with 12 bases sitting between them. Germline V gene data show CDR1 as SEHNR and CDR2 as FQNEAQ (reference sequence). This CDR3 reads CASSLRSGETGELFF. CDR3 sequence (DNA): TGTGCCAGCAGCTTACGTTCGGGGGAGACCGGGGAGCTGTTTTTT.

The V and J genes are TRBV4-2 and TRBJ2-5, with TRBD1 as a possible D gene (5 bases). The CDR3 loop spans 16 amino acids. Trimming cost V 1 base and J 5 bases, with 17 bases left between them. Looked up from germline, CDR1 is LGHNA and CDR2 is YNFKEQ. For the CDR3, the DNA is TGTGCCAGCAGCCAAGGGGGTCGCAGGGATGCGGAGACCCAGTACTTC. Its protein is CASSQGGRRDAETQYF.

V usage is TRBV11-2 and J usage is TRBJ2-3, with 9 bases fitting TRBD2. With 5 bases clipped from V and 5 bases from J, the junction kept 17 bases outside the gene matches. This CDR3 spans 18 amino acids. CDR1 is SGHAT and CDR2 is FQNNGV in the germline V gene. The CDR3 sequence is CASSLRFETSGFRDTQYF. In DNA, the CDR3 is TGTGCCAGCAGCCTAAGATTCGAGACTAGCGGATTTAGAGATACGCAGTATTTT.

As for this clone: This sample also contains other DNA sequences that code for the same CDR3. The genes are TRBV19 and TRBJ1-5; maybe TRBD1 (5 bases). This CDR3 contains 15 residues. Trimming stripped 5 bases from V and 0 bases from J, with 11 bases between. Germline V CDR1 and CDR2: LNHDA, SQIVND (reference sequence). The CDR3 loop is CASSFGRDSNQPQHF. The CDR3 nucleotides read TGTGCCAGTAGTTTTGGCAGGGATAGCAATCAGCCCCAGCATTTT.